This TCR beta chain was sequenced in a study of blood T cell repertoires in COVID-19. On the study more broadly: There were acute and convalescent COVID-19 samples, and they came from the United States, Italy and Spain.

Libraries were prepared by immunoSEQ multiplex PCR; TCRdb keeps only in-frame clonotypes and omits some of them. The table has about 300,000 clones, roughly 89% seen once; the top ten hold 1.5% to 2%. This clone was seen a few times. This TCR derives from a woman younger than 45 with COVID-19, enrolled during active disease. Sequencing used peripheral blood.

The CDR3 region has the DNA TGTGCCAGCAGTCGAGGTTATGCTGAAGCTTTCTTT. Its protein product is CASSRGYAEAFF. The chain uses TRBV6-2 or TRBV6-3 and TRBJ1-1; D is unclear. CDR1 is MNHEY and CDR2 is SVGEGT in the germline V gene. Trimming stripped 5 bases from V and 6 bases from J, with 10 bases between. The CDR3 extends over 12 amino acids.